This is a list of T cell receptor beta chains from one sample in a study of cytomegalovirus exposure and HLA in healthy donors. Clones were sequenced by immunoSEQ multiplex PCR, and TCRdb holds only the in-frame ones, with some missing. This sample's clone table lists tens of thousands of clones. The specimen sequenced was PBMCs. The receptors here all came from a man in his forties in good health and CMV-seronegative. The CDR3 runs from the conserved cysteine through the conserved F or W. The D gene is left open where the match is weak.

DNA,CDR3,J,V,D
TGTGCCAGCAGCCCCCTGACAGGGTACAATGAGCAGTTCTTC,CASSPLTGYNEQFF,TRBJ2-1,TRBV27,TRBD1
TGTGCCAGCAGCCAGGGACTAGCGGGCCTTGAGCAGTTCTTC,CASSQGLAGLEQFF,TRBJ2-1,TRBV5-4,TRBD2
TGTGCCAGCAGCTTTGGGAGGAACACTGAAGCTTTCTTT,CASSFGRNTEAFF,TRBJ1-1,TRBV5-4,NA
TGTGCCAGCAGCTTCGATAGTAACACCGGGGAGCTGTTTTTT,CASSFDSNTGELFF,TRBJ2-2,TRBV5-6,NA
TGTGCCAGTAGTGAACGGACAGGGGGATTGACTGAAGCTTTCTTT,CASSERTGGLTEAFF,TRBJ1-1,TRBV19,TRBD1
TGTGCCAGCAGCATACAAAGACCGGAGATTGAGCAGTTCTTC,CASSIQRPEIEQFF,TRBJ2-1,TRBV7-8,NA
TGCAGCGGGGCCCTAGCGGGTTCGGGAGAGCGGTACTTC,CSGALAGSGERYF,TRBJ2-7,TRBV29-1,TRBD2
TGTGCCAGCAGTCCGGACAGGTCTAACTATGGCTACACCTTC,CASSPDRSNYGYTF,TRBJ1-2,TRBV4-2,TRBD1
TGTGCCAGCAGCGTAGGCTCTGGGACAGCCACAGATACGCAGTATTTT,CASSVGSGTATDTQYF,TRBJ2-3,TRBV9,TRBD1
TGCAGCGTTGAGAGGGACACTGAAGCTTTCTTT,CSVERDTEAFF,TRBJ1-1,TRBV29-1,NA
TGCAGCGTTGAAGATGGACTCCCGCGGGAGGCTCTCCCCACAGATAAGCAGTATTTT,CSVEDGLPREALPTDKQYF,TRBJ2-3,TRBV29-1,TRBD2
TGTGCCATCAGTGAGACCAGCTATGGCTACACCTTC,CAISETSYGYTF,TRBJ1-2,TRBV10-3,NA
TGTGCCAGCAGCGGACCGGGACAGGGGTATTACGAGCAGTACTTC,CASSGPGQGYYEQYF,TRBJ2-7,TRBV7-2,TRBD1
TGTGCCAGCAGCTCCCGGACTAGCGGGAGTGACACCGGGGAGCTGTTTTTT,CASSSRTSGSDTGELFF,TRBJ2-2,TRBV13,TRBD2
TGTGCCAGCAGTTTACTCGGACAGGGCCGCAATCAGCCCCAGCATTTT,CASSLLGQGRNQPQHF,TRBJ1-5,TRBV28,TRBD1
TGTGCCAGCTCACCAGGTGGGGCAGCTAATGAAAAACTGTTTTTT,CASSPGGAANEKLFF,TRBJ1-4,TRBV18,NA
TGTGCCTGGAGTAGGGACAGTAAAAACATTCAGTACTTC,CAWSRDSKNIQYF,TRBJ2-4,TRBV30,TRBD1
TGTGCCAGCAGTTCCAGTGGAGGAGGTTTTGGCTACACCTTC,CASSSSGGGFGYTF,TRBJ1-2,TRBV6-5,NA
TGCAGCGTTGATCGGGGGGGCGACGAGCAGTACTTC,CSVDRGGDEQYF,TRBJ2-7,TRBV29-1,TRBD2
TGTGCCAGCAGCTTAATGGATCCGGGGGGCTACACCTTC,CASSLMDPGGYTF,TRBJ1-2,TRBV7-2,NA
TGTGCCAGCAGCCCACGGGGGACCCGGGAGGGCACTGAAGCTTTCTTT,CASSPRGTREGTEAFF,TRBJ1-1,TRBV7-8,NA
TGTGCCAGCAGTGTCTCCTGGACAGATAGCACCGGGGAGCTGTTTTTT,CASSVSWTDSTGELFF,TRBJ2-2,TRBV6-1,NA
TGCAGCGTTGAAAACTTATTGTCCAGGGAGCTGTTTTTT,CSVENLLSRELFF,TRBJ2-2,TRBV29-1,NA
TGTGCCAGCAGCTTGTGGACTAGCGGGAGGGTGGGGGCCAACGTCCTGACTTTC,CASSLWTSGRVGANVLTF,TRBJ2-6,TRBV5-6,TRBD2
TGTGCCTGGAGTGGTGGACAGGGTGATCAGCCCCAGCATTTT,CAWSGGQGDQPQHF,TRBJ1-5,TRBV30,TRBD1
TGTGCCAGCAGCCAAGAAGGGGGCAGGCCGAACACTGAAGCTTTCTTT,CASSQEGGRPNTEAFF,TRBJ1-1,TRBV14,TRBD1
TGTGCCATCAGGGCTCTCACACCAGACAGGGTCTCCGACAATGAGCAGTTCTTC,CAIRALTPDRVSDNEQFF,TRBJ2-1,TRBV10-3,TRBD1
TGTGCCAGCAGCTTAGAAAGGGGCCCGCTGGGCTATGGCTACACCTTC,CASSLERGPLGYGYTF,TRBJ1-2,TRBV7-2,NA
TGTGCCAGCAGCCCGGGACAGGGATACGGCTATGGCTACACCTTC,CASSPGQGYGYGYTF,TRBJ1-2,TRBV27,TRBD1
TGTGCCAGCAGCTTGGCCGGATTAAGTAGACAGACCGTATCCTACGAGCAGTACTTC,CASSLAGLSRQTVSYEQYF,TRBJ2-7,TRBV5-5,NA
TGTGCCAGTACATCCTACGACACCCGATATAACACTGAAGCTTTCTTT,CASTSYDTRYNTEAFF,TRBJ1-1,TRBV19,NA
TGTGCCAGCAGCCGGCTCGGGACTAACACAGATACGCAGTATTTT,CASSRLGTNTDTQYF,TRBJ2-3,TRBV14,TRBD2
TGTGCCAGCAGTGTGGGGGGAGACTATGGCTACACCTTC,CASSVGGDYGYTF,TRBJ1-2,TRBV25-1,NA
TGTGCCAGCAGCCAGGGGTACAGGGTTCCCACTGAAGCTTTCTTT,CASSQGYRVPTEAFF,TRBJ1-1,TRBV5-8,NA
TGTGCCAGCAGTTTAAGCAGGGACCAAGAGACCCAGTACTTC,CASSLSRDQETQYF,TRBJ2-5,TRBV27,NA
TGTGCCAGCAGCCCCGGGAAGTTCGCAGATACGCAGTATTTT,CASSPGKFADTQYF,TRBJ2-3,TRBV7-9,NA
TGTGCCAGTAGTACCGAGCGGGAGGCCAACTCTGGGGCCAACGTCCTGACTTTC,CASSTEREANSGANVLTF,TRBJ2-6,TRBV19,TRBD2
TGTGCCAGCAGACCTTACCGGGGGGCCGGTGGTGAGCAGTTCTTC,CASRPYRGAGGEQFF,TRBJ2-1,TRBV6-5,NA
TGCGCCAGCAGCCGGGCTAGCGGGAGGCCACAAGAGACCCAGTACTTC,CASSRASGRPQETQYF,TRBJ2-5,TRBV4-1,TRBD2
TGTGCCACCGGGACTGCGGCCGCGGGGAACACTGAAGCTTTCTTT,CATGTAAAGNTEAFF,TRBJ1-1,TRBV6-1,NA
TGTGCCTGGAGTCCGGGGACTAGAGGAGATACGCAGTATTTT,CAWSPGTRGDTQYF,TRBJ2-3,TRBV30,TRBD2
TGTGCCAGCAGTTCCTCCGACAGGGTTGGGGAAAAACTGTTTTTT,CASSSSDRVGEKLFF,TRBJ1-4,TRBV27,TRBD1
TGTGCCAGCAGCCCGCCGGGACTCCCGGACACCGGGGAGCTGTTTTTT,CASSPPGLPDTGELFF,TRBJ2-2,TRBV7-9,NA
TGTGCCAGCAGTTCTTTTACCCGGGGGAACGAGCAGTACTTC,CASSSFTRGNEQYF,TRBJ2-7,TRBV28,NA
TGTGCCAGCTCACCAAGTGACAGGGGATGGACTGAAGCTTTCTTT,CASSPSDRGWTEAFF,TRBJ1-1,TRBV18,TRBD1
TGTGCCTGGACAACTCAGGGTTTAGAGACCCAGTACTTC,CAWTTQGLETQYF,TRBJ2-5,TRBV30,NA
TGCAGCGTGGGGGCCCAGACTAACTATGGCTACACCTTC,CSVGAQTNYGYTF,TRBJ1-2,TRBV29-1,NA
TGTGCCAGCAGCTTTAGACAGGGATACACCGGGGAGCTGTTTTTT,CASSFRQGYTGELFF,TRBJ2-2,TRBV5-4,TRBD1
TGTGCCAGCAACCAGGGGACAGGAACATTTAGCAATCAGCCCCAGCATTTT,CASNQGTGTFSNQPQHF,TRBJ1-5,TRBV19,TRBD1
TGCAGCGTTGAGGGAGGGGACTCCTACGAGCAGTACTTC,CSVEGGDSYEQYF,TRBJ2-7,TRBV29-1,TRBD2
TGTGCCAGCAGTTCGGGACAGAACACCGGGGAGCTGTTTTTT,CASSSGQNTGELFF,TRBJ2-2,TRBV28,NA
TGTGCCTGGGCCCGCCTCGGGGGACAGCCCCAGCATTTT,CAWARLGGQPQHF,TRBJ1-5,TRBV30,NA
TGTGCCAGTAGTCTGGGACAGGGGATTGACTACGAGCAGTACTTC,CASSLGQGIDYEQYF,TRBJ2-7,TRBV19,TRBD1
TGTGCCAGCAGCTTAGGAGAGACAGTAGCATTCTTT,CASSLGETVAFF,TRBJ2-3,TRBV7-8,NA